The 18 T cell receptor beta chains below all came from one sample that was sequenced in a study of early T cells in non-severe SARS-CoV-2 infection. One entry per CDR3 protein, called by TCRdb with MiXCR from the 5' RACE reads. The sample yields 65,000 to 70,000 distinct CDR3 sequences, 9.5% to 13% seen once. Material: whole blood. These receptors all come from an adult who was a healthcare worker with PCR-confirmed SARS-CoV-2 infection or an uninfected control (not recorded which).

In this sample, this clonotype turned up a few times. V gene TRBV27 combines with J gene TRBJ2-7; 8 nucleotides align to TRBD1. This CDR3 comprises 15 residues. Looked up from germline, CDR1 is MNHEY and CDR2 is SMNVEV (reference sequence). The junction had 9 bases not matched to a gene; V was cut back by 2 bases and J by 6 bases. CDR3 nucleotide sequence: TGTGCCAGCAGTTTAGCCGGTACAGGGGGGCGCGAGCAGTACTTC. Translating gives CASSLAGTGGREQYF.

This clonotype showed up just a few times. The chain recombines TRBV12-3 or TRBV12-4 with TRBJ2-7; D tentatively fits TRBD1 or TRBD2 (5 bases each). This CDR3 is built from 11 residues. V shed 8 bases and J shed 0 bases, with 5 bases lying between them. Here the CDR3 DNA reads TGTGCCAGCGGGACCTCCTACGAGCAGTACTTC. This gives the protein CASGTSYEQYF.

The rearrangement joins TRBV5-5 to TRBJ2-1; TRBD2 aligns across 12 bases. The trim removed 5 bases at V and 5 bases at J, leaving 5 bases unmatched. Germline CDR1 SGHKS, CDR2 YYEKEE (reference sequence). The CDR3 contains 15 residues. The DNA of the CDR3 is TGTGCCAGCAGGCGGACTAGCGGGAACCACAATGAGCAGTTCTTC. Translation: CASRRTSGNHNEQFF.

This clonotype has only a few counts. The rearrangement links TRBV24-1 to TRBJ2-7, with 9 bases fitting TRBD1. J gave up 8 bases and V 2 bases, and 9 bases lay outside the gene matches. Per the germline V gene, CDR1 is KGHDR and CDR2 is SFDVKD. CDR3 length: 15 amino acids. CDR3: CATSDSRTGVGKQYF. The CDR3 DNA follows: TGTGCCACCAGTGATTCCCGGACAGGGGTGGGTAAGCAGTACTTC.

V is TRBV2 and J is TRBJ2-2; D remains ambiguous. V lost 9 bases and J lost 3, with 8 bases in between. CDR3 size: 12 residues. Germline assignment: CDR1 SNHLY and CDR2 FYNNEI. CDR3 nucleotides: TGTGCCAGTCAGTACTACACCGGGGAGCTGTTTTTT. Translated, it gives CASQYYTGELFF. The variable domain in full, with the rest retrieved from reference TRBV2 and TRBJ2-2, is EPEVTQTPSHQVTQMGQEVILRCVPISNHLYFYWYRQILGQKVEFLVSFYNNEISEKSEIFDDQFSVERPDGSNFTLKIRSTKLEDSAMYFCASQYYTGELFFGEGSRLTVL.

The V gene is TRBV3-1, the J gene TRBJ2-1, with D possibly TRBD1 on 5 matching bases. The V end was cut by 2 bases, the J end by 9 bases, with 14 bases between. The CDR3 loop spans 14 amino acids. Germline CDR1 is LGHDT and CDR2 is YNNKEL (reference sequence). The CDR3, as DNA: TGTGCCAGCAGCCAACTGGGAAGGGGTAGTGAGCAGTTCTTC. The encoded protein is CASSQLGRGSEQFF.

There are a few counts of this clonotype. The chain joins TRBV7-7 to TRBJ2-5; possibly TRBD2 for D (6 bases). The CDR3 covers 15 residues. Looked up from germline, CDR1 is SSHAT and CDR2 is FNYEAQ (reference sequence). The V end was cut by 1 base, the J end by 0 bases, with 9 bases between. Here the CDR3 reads CASSLDGGNQETQYF. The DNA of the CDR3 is TGTGCCAGCAGCTTAGACGGAGGGAACCAAGAGACCCAGTACTTC.

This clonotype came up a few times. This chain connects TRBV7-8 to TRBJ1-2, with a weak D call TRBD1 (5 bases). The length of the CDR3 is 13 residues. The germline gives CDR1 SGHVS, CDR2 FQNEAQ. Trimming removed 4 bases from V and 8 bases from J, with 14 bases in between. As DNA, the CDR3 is TGTGCCAGCAGCTCGCAGGGAATGAGGGGCTACACCTTC. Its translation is CASSSQGMRGYTF.

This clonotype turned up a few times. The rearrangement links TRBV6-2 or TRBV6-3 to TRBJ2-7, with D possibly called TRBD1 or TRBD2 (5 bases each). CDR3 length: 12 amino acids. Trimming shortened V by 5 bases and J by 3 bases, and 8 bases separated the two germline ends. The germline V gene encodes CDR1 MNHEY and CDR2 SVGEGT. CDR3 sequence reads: CASSRDDYEQYF. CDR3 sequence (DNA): TGTGCCAGCAGTCGGGACGACTACGAGCAGTACTTC.

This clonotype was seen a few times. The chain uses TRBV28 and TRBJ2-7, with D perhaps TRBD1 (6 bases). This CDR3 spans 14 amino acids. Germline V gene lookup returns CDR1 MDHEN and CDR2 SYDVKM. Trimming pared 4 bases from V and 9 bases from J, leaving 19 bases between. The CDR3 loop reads CASSSSWTDTRQYF. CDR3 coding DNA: TGTGCCAGCAGTTCAAGTTGGACAGACACCCGGCAGTACTTC.

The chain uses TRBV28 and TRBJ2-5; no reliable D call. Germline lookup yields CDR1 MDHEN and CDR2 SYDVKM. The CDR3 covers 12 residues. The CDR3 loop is CSIGRIKETQYF. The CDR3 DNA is TGTTCCATAGGACGGATTAAAGAGACCCAGTACTTC. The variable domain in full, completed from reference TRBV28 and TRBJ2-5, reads DVKVTQSSRYLVKRTGEKVFLECVQDMDHENMFWYRQDPGLGLRLIYFSYDVKMKEKGDIPEGYSVSREKKERFSLILESASTNQTSMYLCSIGRIKETQYFGPGTRLLVL.

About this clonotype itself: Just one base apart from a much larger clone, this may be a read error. CDR3 sequence (DNA): TGTGCCAGCAGCGATTTGAACACCGGGGAGCCGTTTTTT. Amino acid sequence: CASSDLNTGEPFF. The chain links TRBV7-2 to TRBJ2-2; D possibly corresponds to TRBD2 (5 bases). Germline CDR1 is SGHTA and CDR2 is FQGNSA. CDR3 size: 13 residues.

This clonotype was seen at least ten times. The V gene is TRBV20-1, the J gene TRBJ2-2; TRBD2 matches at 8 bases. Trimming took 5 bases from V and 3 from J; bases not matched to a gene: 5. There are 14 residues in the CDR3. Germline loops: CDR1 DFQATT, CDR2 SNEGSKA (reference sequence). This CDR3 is CSAGSGSDTGELFF. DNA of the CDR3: TGCAGTGCTGGAAGCGGGAGCGACACCGGGGAGCTGTTTTTT.

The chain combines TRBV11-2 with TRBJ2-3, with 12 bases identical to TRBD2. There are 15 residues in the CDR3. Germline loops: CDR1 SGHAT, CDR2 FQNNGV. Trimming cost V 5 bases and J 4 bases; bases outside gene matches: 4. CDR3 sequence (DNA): TGTGCCAGCAGCCGACTAGCGGGAGAGCCAGATACGCAGTATTTT. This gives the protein CASSRLAGEPDTQYF.

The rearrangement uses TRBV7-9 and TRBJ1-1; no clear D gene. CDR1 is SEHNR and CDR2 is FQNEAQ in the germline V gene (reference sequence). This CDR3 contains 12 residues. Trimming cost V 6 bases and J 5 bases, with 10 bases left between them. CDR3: CASRRDGTEAFF. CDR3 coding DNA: TGTGCCAGCAGAAGAGACGGGACTGAAGCTTTCTTT.

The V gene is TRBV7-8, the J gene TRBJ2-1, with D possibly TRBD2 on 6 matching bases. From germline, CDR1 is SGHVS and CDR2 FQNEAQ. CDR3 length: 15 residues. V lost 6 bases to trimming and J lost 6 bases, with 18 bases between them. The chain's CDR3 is CASRGGGAVGNEQFF. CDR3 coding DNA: TGTGCCAGCAGGGGTGGCGGGGCAGTGGGCAATGAGCAGTTCTTC.

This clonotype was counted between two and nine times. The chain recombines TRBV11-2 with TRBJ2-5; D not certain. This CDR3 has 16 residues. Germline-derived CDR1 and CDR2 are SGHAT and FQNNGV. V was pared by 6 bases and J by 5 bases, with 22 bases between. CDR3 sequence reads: CASSSVLEHGLETQYF. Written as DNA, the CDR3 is TGTGCCAGCAGTTCCGTCTTGGAGCATGGCTTGGAGACCCAGTACTTC.

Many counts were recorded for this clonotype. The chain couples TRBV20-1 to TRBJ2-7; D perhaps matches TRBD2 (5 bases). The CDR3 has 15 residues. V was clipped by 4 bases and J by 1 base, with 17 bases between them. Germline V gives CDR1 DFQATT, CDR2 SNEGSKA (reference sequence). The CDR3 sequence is CSANFWRATSYEQYF. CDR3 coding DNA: TGCAGTGCTAATTTTTGGCGGGCAACATCCTACGAGCAGTACTTC.